What follows describes a single T cell receptor (beta chain). This table comes from immunoSEQ multiplex PCR, and its TCRdb copy is limited to in-frame clones, with some not included. Of fewer than 400,000 clones listed, 74% are singletons. Germline V CDR1 and CDR2: SGDLS, YYNGEE. The CDR3 extends over 17 amino acids. With 0 bases removed from V and 0 bases from J, the gap between germline ends came to 15 bases. These data belong to a study of shared clonotypes between healthy human individuals. This chain connects TRBV9 to TRBJ2-5; tentative D call: TRBD1 (5 bases). This clonotype was sampled from a man aged 25-45 years in good health. Sequenced input: memory CD4+ T cells sorted from blood. Subset described: CD45RA-negative fraction. The CDR3 sequence is CASSVATTGGDQETQYF. Written as DNA, the CDR3 is TGTGCCAGCAGCGTAGCTACAACAGGTGGGGACCAAGAGACCCAGTACTTC.